Sequencing of this TCR beta chain was carried out in a study of cytomegalovirus exposure and HLA in healthy donors. CDR1 and CDR2 from the germline V gene are MNHNS and SASEGT. The CDR3 runs to 15 residues. Between the trimmed V and J ends, which lost 5 bases and 1 base, there was a span of 14 bases. PCR involved 60 Vbeta and 13 Jbeta primers. Only in-frame clones appear in the TCRdb table, and some are missing; sequencing was by immunoSEQ multiplex PCR. The sample yields about 140,000 clones, around 73% seen once. Sequencing was carried out using PBMCs. V is TRBV6-1 and J is TRBJ1-1, with unresolved D. The TCR sequence derives from a woman in her thirties or forties in good health and CMV-seronegative. CDR3 sequence reads: CASSSPSGRNTEAFF. CDR3 nucleotides: TGTGCCAGCAGTTCCCCATCGGGTAGGAACACTGAAGCTTTCTTT.